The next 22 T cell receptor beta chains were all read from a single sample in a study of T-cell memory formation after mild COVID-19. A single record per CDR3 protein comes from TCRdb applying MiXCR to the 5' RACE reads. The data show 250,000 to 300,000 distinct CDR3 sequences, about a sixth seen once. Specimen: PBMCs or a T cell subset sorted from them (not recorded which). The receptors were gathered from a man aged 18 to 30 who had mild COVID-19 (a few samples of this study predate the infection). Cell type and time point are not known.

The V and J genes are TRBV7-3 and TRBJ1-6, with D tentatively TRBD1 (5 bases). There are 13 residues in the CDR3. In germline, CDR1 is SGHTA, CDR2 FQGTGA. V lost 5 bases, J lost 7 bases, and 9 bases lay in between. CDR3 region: CASSMEGNSPLHF. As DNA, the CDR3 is TGTGCCAGCAGCATGGAGGGGAATTCACCCCTCCACTTT.

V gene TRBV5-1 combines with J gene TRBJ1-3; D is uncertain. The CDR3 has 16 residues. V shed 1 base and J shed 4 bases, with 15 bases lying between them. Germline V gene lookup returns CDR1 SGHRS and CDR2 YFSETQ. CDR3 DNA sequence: TGCGCCAGCAGCTTGATGCCGGCCTCTACGGGAAACACCATATATTTT. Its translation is CASSLMPASTGNTIYF.

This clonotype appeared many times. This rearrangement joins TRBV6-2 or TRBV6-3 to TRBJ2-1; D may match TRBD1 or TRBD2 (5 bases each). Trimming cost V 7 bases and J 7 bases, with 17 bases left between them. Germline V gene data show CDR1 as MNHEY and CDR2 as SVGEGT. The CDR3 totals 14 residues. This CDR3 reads CASNSAGARNEQFF. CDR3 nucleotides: TGTGCCAGCAATAGCGCCGGGGCGCGGAATGAGCAGTTCTTC.

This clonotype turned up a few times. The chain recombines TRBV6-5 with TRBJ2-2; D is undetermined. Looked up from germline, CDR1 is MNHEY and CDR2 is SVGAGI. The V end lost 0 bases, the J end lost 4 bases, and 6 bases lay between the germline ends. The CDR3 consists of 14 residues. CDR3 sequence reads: CASSYSKGTGELFF. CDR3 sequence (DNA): TGTGCCAGCAGTTACTCGAAGGGCACCGGGGAGCTGTTTTTT.

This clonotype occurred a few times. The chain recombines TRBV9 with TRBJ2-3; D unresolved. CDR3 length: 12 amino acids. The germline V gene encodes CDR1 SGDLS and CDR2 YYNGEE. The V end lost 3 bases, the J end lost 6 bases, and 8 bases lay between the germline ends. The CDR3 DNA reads TGTGCCAGCAGCGCCCTATTGGATACGCAGTATTTT. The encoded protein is CASSALLDTQYF.

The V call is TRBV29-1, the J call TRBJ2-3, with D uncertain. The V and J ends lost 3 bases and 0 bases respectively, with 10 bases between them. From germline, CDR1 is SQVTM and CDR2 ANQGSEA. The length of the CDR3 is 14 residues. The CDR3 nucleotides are TGCAGCGTTGACTCGGGTTTGAGCACAGATACGCAGTATTTT. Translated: CSVDSGLSTDTQYF.

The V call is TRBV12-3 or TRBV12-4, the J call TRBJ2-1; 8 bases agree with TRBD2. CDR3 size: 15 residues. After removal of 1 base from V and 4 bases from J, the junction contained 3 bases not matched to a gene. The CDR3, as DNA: TGTGCCAGCAGTTTAGGGCGGGGGGAATACAATGAGCAGTTCTTC. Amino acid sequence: CASSLGRGEYNEQFF.

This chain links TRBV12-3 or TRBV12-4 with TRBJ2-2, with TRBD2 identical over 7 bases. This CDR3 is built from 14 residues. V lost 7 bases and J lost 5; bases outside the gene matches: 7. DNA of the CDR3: TGTGCCAGCATCGGACTAGTAGGAACCGGGGAGCTGTTTTTT. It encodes CASIGLVGTGELFF.

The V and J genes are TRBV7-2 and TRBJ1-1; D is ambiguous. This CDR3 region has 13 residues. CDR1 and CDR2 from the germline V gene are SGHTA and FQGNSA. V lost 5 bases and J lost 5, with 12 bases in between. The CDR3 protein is CASSDGLRTEAFF. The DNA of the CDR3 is TGTGCCAGCAGCGACGGGCTTAGGACTGAAGCTTTCTTT.

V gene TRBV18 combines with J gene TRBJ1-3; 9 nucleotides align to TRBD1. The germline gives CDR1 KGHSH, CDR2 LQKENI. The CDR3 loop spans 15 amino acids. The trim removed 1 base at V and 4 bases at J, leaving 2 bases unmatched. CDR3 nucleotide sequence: TGTGCCAGCTCACCACGGACAGGGGACGGAAACACCATATATTTT. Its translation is CASSPRTGDGNTIYF.

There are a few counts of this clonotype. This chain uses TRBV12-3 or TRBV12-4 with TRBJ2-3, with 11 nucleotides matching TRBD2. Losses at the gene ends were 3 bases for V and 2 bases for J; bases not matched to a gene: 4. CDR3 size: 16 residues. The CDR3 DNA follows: TGTGCCAGCAGTTTGAATAGCGGGGGGGTCACAGATACGCAGTATTTT. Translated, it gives CASSLNSGGVTDTQYF.

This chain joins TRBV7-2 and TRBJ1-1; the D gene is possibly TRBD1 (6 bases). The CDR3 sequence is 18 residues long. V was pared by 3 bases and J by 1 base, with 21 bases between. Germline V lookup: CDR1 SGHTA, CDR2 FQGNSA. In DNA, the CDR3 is TGTGCCAGCAGCTTTAGCGGGCGTCTACAGGGCACGAACACTGAAGCTTTCTTT. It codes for CASSFSGRLQGTNTEAFF.

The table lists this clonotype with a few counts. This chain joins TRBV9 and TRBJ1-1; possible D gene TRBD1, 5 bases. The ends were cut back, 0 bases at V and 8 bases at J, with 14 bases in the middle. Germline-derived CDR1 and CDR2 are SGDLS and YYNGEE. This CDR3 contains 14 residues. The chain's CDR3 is CASSVGGGTSEAFF. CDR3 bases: TGTGCCAGCAGCGTAGGGGGCGGGACGAGCGAAGCTTTCTTT.

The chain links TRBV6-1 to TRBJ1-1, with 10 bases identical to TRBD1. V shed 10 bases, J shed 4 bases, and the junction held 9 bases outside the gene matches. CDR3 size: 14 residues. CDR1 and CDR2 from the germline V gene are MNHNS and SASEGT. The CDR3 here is CATHPWDRGTEAFF. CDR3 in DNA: TGTGCCACTCATCCCTGGGACAGGGGCACTGAAGCTTTCTTT.

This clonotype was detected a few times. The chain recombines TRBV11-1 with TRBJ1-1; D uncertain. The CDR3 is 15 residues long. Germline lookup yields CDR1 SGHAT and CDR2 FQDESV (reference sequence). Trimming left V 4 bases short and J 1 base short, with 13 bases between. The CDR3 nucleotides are TGTGCCAGCAGCTCCGGACTGAATACGAACACTGAAGCTTTCTTT. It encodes CASSSGLNTNTEAFF.

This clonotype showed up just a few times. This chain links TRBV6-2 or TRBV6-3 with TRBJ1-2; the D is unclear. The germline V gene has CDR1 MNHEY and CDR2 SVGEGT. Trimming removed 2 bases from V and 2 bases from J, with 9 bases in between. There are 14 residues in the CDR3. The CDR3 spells CASSYRQENYGYTF. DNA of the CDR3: TGTGCCAGCAGTTACCGGCAGGAAAACTATGGCTACACCTTC.

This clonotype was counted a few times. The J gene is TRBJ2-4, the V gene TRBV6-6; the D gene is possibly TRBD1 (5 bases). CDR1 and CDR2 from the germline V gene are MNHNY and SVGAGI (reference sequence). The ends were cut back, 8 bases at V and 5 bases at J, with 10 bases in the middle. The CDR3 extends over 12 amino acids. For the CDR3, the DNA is TGTGCCAGCGGAAAACAGGAAAACATTCAGTACTTC. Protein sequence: CASGKQENIQYF.

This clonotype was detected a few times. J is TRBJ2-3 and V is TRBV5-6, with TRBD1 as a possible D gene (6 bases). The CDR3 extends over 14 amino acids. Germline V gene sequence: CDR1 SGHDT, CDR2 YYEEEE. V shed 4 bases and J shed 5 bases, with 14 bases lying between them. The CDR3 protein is CASSPVGARDTQYF. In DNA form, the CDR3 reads TGTGCCAGCAGCCCGGTGGGGGCACGAGATACGCAGTATTTT.

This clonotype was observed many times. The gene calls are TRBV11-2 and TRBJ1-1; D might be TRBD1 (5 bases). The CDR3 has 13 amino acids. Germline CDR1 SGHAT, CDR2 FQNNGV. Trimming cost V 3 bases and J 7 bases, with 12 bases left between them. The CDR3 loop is CASSLGWGVEAFF. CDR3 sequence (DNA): TGTGCCAGCAGCTTGGGATGGGGGGTTGAAGCTTTCTTT.

The DNA of the CDR3 is TGCGCCAGCAGCTCGCCGGACAGGACAGGGAAGTACGAGCAGTACTTC. It codes for CASSSPDRTGKYEQYF. The rearrangement joins TRBV5-1 to TRBJ2-7; 8 positions match TRBD1. The CDR3 length is 16 residues. CDR1 SGHRS and CDR2 YFSETQ come from the germline V gene. Unmatched junction bases numbered 12, after V lost 3 bases and J lost 4 bases.

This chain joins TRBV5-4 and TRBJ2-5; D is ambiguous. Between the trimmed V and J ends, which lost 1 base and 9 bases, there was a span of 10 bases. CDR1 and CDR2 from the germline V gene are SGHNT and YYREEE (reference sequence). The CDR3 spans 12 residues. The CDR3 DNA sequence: TGTGCCAGCAGCTTGCCTAGGGTGGCCCAGTACTTC. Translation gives CASSLPRVAQYF.

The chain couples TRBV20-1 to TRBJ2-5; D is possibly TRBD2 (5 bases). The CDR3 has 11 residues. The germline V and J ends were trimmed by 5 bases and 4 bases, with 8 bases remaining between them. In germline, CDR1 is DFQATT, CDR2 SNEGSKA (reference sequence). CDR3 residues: CSALARETQYF. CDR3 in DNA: TGCAGTGCTCTAGCACGAGAGACCCAGTACTTC.